This T cell receptor (beta chain) was observed in a study of early T cells in non-severe SARS-CoV-2 infection. The overall study: Bulk RNA from unsorted whole blood was sequenced; chains were unpaired.

Study findings and constraints: Missing private and CD4 specificities, VDJdb matching favored anti-spike CD8 responses.

To note about this clonotype: Antigen specificity is unknown.

The TCR library protocol attached unique molecular identifiers to the individual cDNA molecules. TCRdb processed the 5' RACE reads anew with MiXCR; each CDR3 protein has one entry. This table holds tens of thousands of distinct CDR3 sequences, roughly a tenth found once. This CDR3 comprises 13 residues. Per germline, CDR1 SGHTA and CDR2 FQGNSA. Trimming left V 4 bases short and J 3 bases short, with 10 bases between. What was sequenced was whole blood. The clonotype originates from an adult who was a healthcare worker with PCR-confirmed SARS-CoV-2 infection or an uninfected control (not recorded which). The rearrangement joins TRBV7-2 to TRBJ2-7, with D possibly called TRBD1 or TRBD2 (5 bases each). The CDR3 DNA follows: TGTGCCAGCAGCTCACGGGGCCGCTACGAGCAGTACTTC. Translating gives CASSSRGRYEQYF.